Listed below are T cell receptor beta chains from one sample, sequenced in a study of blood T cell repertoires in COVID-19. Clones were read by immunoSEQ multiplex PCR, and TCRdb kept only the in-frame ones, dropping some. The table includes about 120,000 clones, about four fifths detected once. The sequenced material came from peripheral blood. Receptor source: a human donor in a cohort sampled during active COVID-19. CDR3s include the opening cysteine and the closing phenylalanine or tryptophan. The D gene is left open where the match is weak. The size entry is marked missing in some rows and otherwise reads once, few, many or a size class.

CDR3 protein: CASSQMTGTYGYTF
CDR3 DNA: TGTGCCAGCAGCCAGATGACAGGAACCTATGGCTACACCTTC
D gene: NA
CDR3 length: 14
J gene: TRBJ1-2
V gene: TRBV4-2
clone size: once

CDR3 protein: CASNGQGWRQYF
CDR3 DNA: TGTGCCAGCAACGGACAGGGGTGGAGGCAGTACTTC
D gene: TRBD1
CDR3 length: 12
J gene: TRBJ2-7
V gene: TRBV6-6
clone size: NA

CDR3 protein: CASSPWDRGREDTQYF
CDR3 DNA: TGTGCCAGTAGCCCTTGGGACAGGGGGCGAGAAGATACGCAGTATTTT
D gene: TRBD1
CDR3 length: 16
J gene: TRBJ2-3
V gene: TRBV19
clone size: NA

CDR3 protein: CASSPPGQGNEQYF
CDR3 DNA: TGTGCCAGCAGTCCACCGGGACAGGGTAACGAGCAGTACTTC
D gene: TRBD1
CDR3 length: 14
J gene: TRBJ2-7
V gene: TRBV6-5
clone size: NA

CDR3 protein: CSASNRDEQYF
CDR3 DNA: TGCAGTGCTAGTAACAGGGACGAGCAGTACTTC
D gene: NA
CDR3 length: 11
J gene: TRBJ2-7
V gene: TRBV20-1
clone size: NA

CDR3 protein: CASSPRGGRTEAFF
CDR3 DNA: TGTGCCAGCAGCCCCAGGGGTGGGCGAACTGAAGCTTTCTTT
D gene: NA
CDR3 length: 14
J gene: TRBJ1-1
V gene: TRBV5-6
clone size: few

CDR3 protein: CASSRKGGYYGYTF
CDR3 DNA: TGTGCCAGCAGCCGTAAAGGAGGTTACTATGGCTACACCTTC
D gene: NA
CDR3 length: 14
J gene: TRBJ1-2
V gene: TRBV3-1/TRBV3-2
clone size: NA

CDR3 protein: CASSDLFYEQYF
CDR3 DNA: TGTGCCAGCAGTGACCTTTTCTACGAGCAGTACTTC
D gene: NA
CDR3 length: 12
J gene: TRBJ2-7
V gene: TRBV6-1
clone size: NA

CDR3 protein: CASSTGQGMDTQYF
CDR3 DNA: TGTGCCAGCAGCACCGGACAGGGGATGGATACGCAGTATTTT
D gene: TRBD1
CDR3 length: 14
J gene: TRBJ2-3
V gene: TRBV5-6
clone size: NA

CDR3 protein: CAISDGTANQPQHF
CDR3 DNA: TGTGCCATCAGTGACGGGACAGCCAATCAGCCCCAGCATTTT
D gene: TRBD1
CDR3 length: 14
J gene: TRBJ1-5
V gene: TRBV10-3
clone size: few

CDR3 protein: CASSLSGQNDYEQYF
CDR3 DNA: TGTGCCAGCAGCTTATCTGGACAGAACGACTACGAGCAGTACTTC
D gene: NA
CDR3 length: 15
J gene: TRBJ2-7
V gene: TRBV11-3
clone size: NA

CDR3 protein: CASGAGQAYEQYF
CDR3 DNA: TGTGCCAGCGGAGCGGGACAGGCCTACGAGCAGTACTTC
D gene: NA
CDR3 length: 13
J gene: TRBJ2-7
V gene: TRBV28
clone size: NA

CDR3 protein: CASSAGTSGGSVSYEQYF
CDR3 DNA: TGCGCCAGCAGCGCCGGGACTAGCGGGGGGTCTGTCTCCTACGAGCAGTACTTC
D gene: TRBD2
CDR3 length: 18
J gene: TRBJ2-7
V gene: TRBV5-1
clone size: NA

CDR3 protein: CASSQVGSSYEQYF
CDR3 DNA: TGTGCCAGCAGCCAGGTGGGGAGCTCCTACGAGCAGTACTTC
D gene: NA
CDR3 length: 14
J gene: TRBJ2-7
V gene: TRBV3-1/TRBV3-2
clone size: NA

CDR3 protein: CASRPHNFYEQYF
CDR3 DNA: TGTGCCAGCAGACCGCATAACTTCTACGAGCAGTACTTC
D gene: NA
CDR3 length: 13
J gene: TRBJ2-7
V gene: TRBV6-5
clone size: NA

CDR3 protein: CASSYSRQYNYGYTF
CDR3 DNA: TGTGCCAGCAGTTACTCGAGACAGTATAACTATGGCTACACCTTC
D gene: NA
CDR3 length: 15
J gene: TRBJ1-2
V gene: TRBV6-5
clone size: once

CDR3 protein: CAWKWGDSNNSPLHF
CDR3 DNA: TGTGCCTGGAAGTGGGGGGACAGTAATAATTCACCCCTCCACTTT
D gene: TRBD1
CDR3 length: 15
J gene: TRBJ1-6
V gene: TRBV30
clone size: NA

CDR3 protein: CASSPRGVGYTF
CDR3 DNA: TGTGCCAGCAGCCCTCGGGGGGTTGGCTACACCTTC
D gene: NA
CDR3 length: 12
J gene: TRBJ1-2
V gene: TRBV28
clone size: NA

CDR3 protein: CASSSLGSGEETQYF
CDR3 DNA: TGTGCCAGCAGCTCCCTTGGGTCGGGGGAAGAGACCCAGTACTTC
D gene: NA
CDR3 length: 15
J gene: TRBJ2-5
V gene: TRBV5-5
clone size: NA

CDR3 protein: CASISRQAEQFF
CDR3 DNA: TGTGCCAGTATATCCAGACAGGCTGAGCAGTTCTTC
D gene: NA
CDR3 length: 12
J gene: TRBJ2-1
V gene: TRBV19
clone size: once

CDR3 protein: CASSRDGTDTQYF
CDR3 DNA: TGTGCCAGCAGCCGAGACGGGACAGATACGCAGTATTTT
D gene: NA
CDR3 length: 13
J gene: TRBJ2-3
V gene: TRBV3-1/TRBV3-2
clone size: few

CDR3 protein: CASSRTGSEVMTQYF
CDR3 DNA: TGTGCCAGTAGTAGGACAGGGTCTGAAGTGATGACCCAGTACTTC
D gene: TRBD1
CDR3 length: 15
J gene: TRBJ2-5
V gene: TRBV19
clone size: once

CDR3 protein: CASSEVRTGKGNQPQHF
CDR3 DNA: TGTGCCAGCAGTGAAGTACGGACAGGGAAGGGCAATCAGCCCCAGCATTTT
D gene: TRBD1
CDR3 length: 17
J gene: TRBJ1-5
V gene: TRBV6-1
clone size: NA

CDR3 protein: CSARGGDGYTF
CDR3 DNA: TGCAGTGCTAGGGGGGGAGATGGCTACACCTTC
D gene: NA
CDR3 length: 11
J gene: TRBJ1-2
V gene: TRBV20-1
clone size: few

CDR3 protein: CATRTENQPQHF
CDR3 DNA: TGTGCCACCCGGACAGAAAATCAGCCCCAGCATTTT
D gene: NA
CDR3 length: 12
J gene: TRBJ1-5
V gene: TRBV6-6
clone size: few

CDR3 protein: CASSYGGNVEKLFF
CDR3 DNA: TGTGCCAGCAGTTACGGAGGGAATGTGGAAAAACTGTTTTTT
D gene: NA
CDR3 length: 14
J gene: TRBJ1-4
V gene: TRBV6-2/TRBV6-3
clone size: NA

CDR3 protein: CASSRAVNTEAFF
CDR3 DNA: TGTGCCAGTAGTAGAGCGGTGAACACTGAAGCTTTCTTT
D gene: NA
CDR3 length: 13
J gene: TRBJ1-1
V gene: TRBV19
clone size: NA

CDR3 protein: CATTLSGVGEQYF
CDR3 DNA: TGTGCCACCACTCTATCGGGGGTGGGCGAGCAGTACTTC
D gene: NA
CDR3 length: 13
J gene: TRBJ2-7
V gene: TRBV28
clone size: many

CDR3 protein: CASGKGQGFYGYTF
CDR3 DNA: TGTGCCAGCGGAAAGGGACAGGGGTTCTATGGCTACACCTTC
D gene: TRBD1
CDR3 length: 14
J gene: TRBJ1-2
V gene: TRBV6-5
clone size: NA

CDR3 protein: CASSRGPSGVQETQYF
CDR3 DNA: TGTGCCAGCTCACGAGGCCCTAGCGGGGTCCAAGAGACCCAGTACTTC
D gene: TRBD2
CDR3 length: 16
J gene: TRBJ2-5
V gene: TRBV7-9
clone size: few

CDR3 protein: CASSQRDRVKEQYF
CDR3 DNA: TGCGCCAGCAGCCAACGGGACAGGGTAAAAGAGCAGTACTTC
D gene: TRBD1
CDR3 length: 14
J gene: TRBJ2-7
V gene: TRBV4-1
clone size: NA

CDR3 protein: CAWSPDSQFNYGYTF
CDR3 DNA: TGTGCCTGGAGTCCGGACAGCCAATTCAACTATGGCTACACCTTC
D gene: NA
CDR3 length: 15
J gene: TRBJ1-2
V gene: TRBV30
clone size: NA

CDR3 protein: CASSLTGTPQVGGQFF
CDR3 DNA: TGCGCCAGCAGCTTGACCGGGACTCCCCAAGTCGGGGGGCAGTTCTTC
D gene: NA
CDR3 length: 16
J gene: TRBJ2-1
V gene: TRBV5-1
clone size: NA

CDR3 protein: CASRGGDNYGYTF
CDR3 DNA: TGTGCCAGTAGAGGGGGGGATAACTATGGCTACACCTTC
D gene: NA
CDR3 length: 13
J gene: TRBJ1-2
V gene: TRBV3-1/TRBV3-2
clone size: NA

CDR3 protein: CASSAWDRGSETQYF
CDR3 DNA: TGTGCCAGCAGTGCCTGGGACAGGGGTTCCGAGACCCAGTACTTC
D gene: TRBD1
CDR3 length: 15
J gene: TRBJ2-5
V gene: TRBV27
clone size: NA

CDR3 protein: CASSFTGAQETQYF
CDR3 DNA: TGCGCCAGCAGCTTCACAGGGGCGCAAGAGACCCAGTACTTC
D gene: TRBD1
CDR3 length: 14
J gene: TRBJ2-5
V gene: TRBV5-1
clone size: NA

CDR3 protein: CASSLSTGGAGGYTF
CDR3 DNA: TGTGCCAGCAGTCTCTCGACAGGGGGCGCGGGTGGCTACACCTTC
D gene: TRBD1
CDR3 length: 15
J gene: TRBJ1-2
V gene: TRBV6-5
clone size: NA

CDR3 protein: CASSAEGTYSYEQYF
CDR3 DNA: TGTGCCAGCAGCGCTGAGGGGACATACTCCTACGAGCAGTACTTC
D gene: NA
CDR3 length: 15
J gene: TRBJ2-7
V gene: TRBV6-5
clone size: NA

CDR3 protein: CASSQISISGRQETQYF
CDR3 DNA: TGTGCCAGCAGCCAGATCTCAATTAGCGGGAGACAAGAGACCCAGTACTTC
D gene: TRBD2
CDR3 length: 17
J gene: TRBJ2-5
V gene: TRBV14
clone size: NA

CDR3 protein: CASSDNYEQYF
CDR3 DNA: TGTGCCAGCAGTGACAATTACGAGCAGTACTTC
D gene: NA
CDR3 length: 11
J gene: TRBJ2-7
V gene: TRBV6-1
clone size: few

CDR3 protein: CTSSQDMDRKAFF
CDR3 DNA: TGCACCAGCAGCCAAGATATGGACAGAAAAGCTTTCTTT
D gene: NA
CDR3 length: 13
J gene: TRBJ1-1
V gene: TRBV1
clone size: once

CDR3 protein: CASSPGTSFEQYF
CDR3 DNA: TGTGCCAGCAGCCCAGGGACTTCATTCGAGCAGTACTTC
D gene: NA
CDR3 length: 13
J gene: TRBJ2-7
V gene: TRBV5-4
clone size: many

CDR3 protein: CASSLKARDSPNTEAFF
CDR3 DNA: TGCGCCAGCAGCTTGAAAGCTCGAGACAGCCCGAACACTGAAGCTTTCTTT
D gene: NA
CDR3 length: 17
J gene: TRBJ1-1
V gene: TRBV5-1
clone size: NA

CDR3 protein: CATSEGYSNQPQHF
CDR3 DNA: TGTGCCACCAGCGAGGGTTATAGCAATCAGCCCCAGCATTTT
D gene: NA
CDR3 length: 14
J gene: TRBJ1-5
V gene: TRBV15
clone size: NA

CDR3 protein: CASRRPWAGARYGEQYF
CDR3 DNA: TGTGCCAGCAGACGTCCTTGGGCGGGGGCGCGATATGGTGAGCAGTACTTC
D gene: NA
CDR3 length: 17
J gene: TRBJ2-7
V gene: TRBV7-2
clone size: NA

CDR3 protein: CAWRLAMNTEAFF
CDR3 DNA: TGTGCCTGGAGGCTCGCGATGAACACTGAAGCTTTCTTT
D gene: NA
CDR3 length: 13
J gene: TRBJ1-1
V gene: TRBV30
clone size: few

CDR3 protein: CASSIGRRSYNSPLHF
CDR3 DNA: TGTGCCAGTAGTATCGGCAGGAGGTCCTATAATTCACCCCTCCACTTT
D gene: NA
CDR3 length: 16
J gene: TRBJ1-6
V gene: TRBV19
clone size: NA

CDR3 protein: CASSQTGTGYYEQYF
CDR3 DNA: TGCGCCAGCAGCCAAACCGGGACAGGATACTACGAGCAGTACTTC
D gene: TRBD1
CDR3 length: 15
J gene: TRBJ2-7
V gene: TRBV4-1
clone size: NA